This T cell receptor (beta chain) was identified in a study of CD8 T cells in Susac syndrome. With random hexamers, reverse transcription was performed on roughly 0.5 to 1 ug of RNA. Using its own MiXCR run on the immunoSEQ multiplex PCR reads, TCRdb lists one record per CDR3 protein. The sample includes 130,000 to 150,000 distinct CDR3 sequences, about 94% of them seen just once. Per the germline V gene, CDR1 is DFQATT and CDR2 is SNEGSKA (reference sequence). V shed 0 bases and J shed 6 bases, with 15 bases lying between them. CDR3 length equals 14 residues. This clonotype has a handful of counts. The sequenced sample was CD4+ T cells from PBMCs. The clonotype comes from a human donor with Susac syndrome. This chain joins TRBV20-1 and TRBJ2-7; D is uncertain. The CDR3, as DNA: TGCAGTGCTAGAGATTCGGTGGGGTCTTCCGAGCAGTACTTC. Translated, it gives CSARDSVGSSEQYF.